The 27 T cell receptor beta chains in this list originate from one sample, sequenced in a study of cytomegalovirus exposure and HLA in healthy donors. The PCR used 60 Vbeta and 13 Jbeta primers. Data came from immunoSEQ multiplex PCR; TCRdb stores just in-frame clones and leaves some out. This table holds approximately 56,000 clones, about 70% found once. The sample was PBMCs. The origin of the receptors is a woman in her forties or fifties in good health and CMV-seropositive.

The V gene is TRBV19, the J gene TRBJ1-5; the D is unclear. Per the germline V gene, CDR1 is LNHDA and CDR2 is SQIVND (reference sequence). The germline V and J ends were trimmed by 5 bases and 6 bases, with 11 bases remaining between them. The CDR3 loop spans 13 amino acids. The CDR3 DNA reads as TGTGCCAGTAGTCTCGGTGAGGGTCAGCCCCAGCATTTT. It yields the protein CASSLGEGQPQHF. The full variable domain, rest sourced from reference TRBV19 and TRBJ1-5, is DGGITQSPKYLFRKEGQNVTLSCEQNLNHDAMYWYRQDPGQGLRLIYYSQIVNDFQKGDIAEGYSVSREKKESFPLTVTSAQKNPTAFYLCASSLGEGQPQHFGDGTRLSIL.

A single count supports this clone. The chain has TRBV29-1 and TRBJ1-2, with TRBD1 identical over 7 bases. Germline V lookup: CDR1 SQVTM, CDR2 ANQGSEA. The CDR3 runs to 14 residues. Trimming removed 2 bases from V and 3 bases from J; junction bases left unmatched: 6. CDR3 amino acids: CSVEFIRGDYGYTF. Written as DNA, the CDR3 is TGCAGCGTTGAATTCATCAGGGGGGACTATGGCTACACCTTC.

This chain connects TRBV6-1 to TRBJ2-1, with a tentative D call TRBD2 (5 bases). The V and J ends lost 5 bases and 9 bases respectively, with 17 bases between them. This CDR3 has 14 amino acids. Looked up from germline, CDR1 is MNHNS and CDR2 is SASEGT. CDR3: CASSRQVEGSEQFF. The CDR3 nucleotides are TGTGCCAGCAGTCGCCAGGTAGAGGGCAGTGAGCAGTTCTTC.

The V call is TRBV12-5, the J call TRBJ1-5, with a possible D match to TRBD1 (6 bases). CDR1 and CDR2 (germline): LGHNT, FRNRAP. The CDR3 sequence is 15 residues long. V was cut by 1 base and J by 6 bases, with 13 bases left in between. CDR3 bases: TGTGCTAGTGGTTTGGCACAGGGACCTAGTCAGCCCCAGCATTTT. This encodes CASGLAQGPSQPQHF.

The CDR3 reads CATFRDRGYEKLFF. The CDR3 nucleotides are TGTGCCACTTTCCGGGACAGGGGATATGAAAAACTGTTTTTT. This chain connects TRBV6-1 to TRBJ1-4, with 10 bases fitting TRBD1. The CDR3 length is 14 residues. Germline V gives CDR1 MNHNS, CDR2 SASEGT. The V gene end was trimmed by 10 bases and the J gene end by 6 bases; junction bases not matched to a gene: 8.

This clone was observed a single time. CDR3 protein: CASSGSLNIQYF. CDR3 nucleotide sequence: TGTGCCAGCAGTGGTAGCCTAAACATTCAGTACTTC. The genes are TRBV28 and TRBJ2-4, with D unresolved. With 5 bases removed from V and 6 bases from J, the gap between germline ends came to 8 bases. Per the germline V gene, CDR1 is MDHEN and CDR2 is SYDVKM. The length of the CDR3 is 12 residues.

The rearrangement joins TRBV5-1 to TRBJ2-6; possibly TRBD2 for D (6 bases). The CDR3 extends over 16 amino acids. Germline loops: CDR1 SGHRS, CDR2 YFSETQ. Deletions cut 4 bases from V and 0 bases from J, with 11 bases between. The CDR3 here is CASSGGGHSGANVLTF. In nucleotides, the CDR3 is TGCGCCAGCAGCGGGGGAGGACACTCTGGGGCCAACGTCCTGACTTTC.

This chain connects TRBV25-1 to TRBJ2-3; 10 nucleotides line up with TRBD2. The J segment lost 0 bases and the V segment lost 6 bases, leaving 12 bases of the junction unmatched. CDR3 length: 18 amino acids. The germline CDR1 and CDR2 sequences are MGHDK and SYGVNS. The CDR3 DNA reads TGTGCCAGCAGATTTAGCGGGGGGTCGCATACTAGCACAGATACGCAGTATTTT. Translation: CASRFSGGSHTSTDTQYF.

The chain is built from TRBV19 and TRBJ1-5; maybe TRBD1 (6 bases). The CDR3 sequence is 15 residues long. The germline gives CDR1 LNHDA, CDR2 SQIVND (reference sequence). The ends were cut back, 5 bases at V and 4 bases at J, with 15 bases in the middle. The CDR3 reads CASSSPDRDNQPQHF. The CDR3 coding sequence is TGTGCCAGTAGTTCACCGGACAGAGATAATCAGCCCCAGCATTTT.

The chain uses TRBV7-2 and TRBJ1-1; 8 bases map to TRBD1. There are 17 residues in the CDR3. The trim removed 4 bases at V and 4 bases at J, leaving 14 bases unmatched. Germline values: CDR1 SGHTA, CDR2 FQGNSA. The CDR3 sequence is CASSSTGAPRGPTEAFF. In nucleotides, the CDR3 is TGTGCCAGCAGCTCGACAGGGGCGCCCAGAGGTCCCACTGAAGCTTTCTTT.

This clone turned up a few times. CDR3 loop: CASSPLTLAGEISGANVLTF. The CDR3 region has the DNA TGTGCCAGCAGCCCGCTGACGCTAGCGGGAGAAATCTCTGGGGCCAACGTCCTGACTTTC. The chain carries TRBV4-2 and TRBJ2-6, with 10 bases aligning to TRBD2. CDR1 and CDR2 from the germline V gene are LGHNA and YNFKEQ. Trimming at V came to 4 bases and at J to 0 bases, leaving 12 bases not matched to a gene. The CDR3 has 20 amino acids.

In this sample, this clone turned up a few times. The chain recombines TRBV4-3 with TRBJ1-4; no reliable D call. This CDR3 is built from 16 residues. Germline V gene sequence: CDR1 LGHNA, CDR2 YSLEER. V lost 4 bases, J lost 8 bases, and 20 bases lay in between. Written as DNA, the CDR3 is TGCGCCAGCAGCCCCTCCCGACACCTCCCAGGAGAAAAACTGTTTTTT. It specifies CASSPSRHLPGEKLFF.

This rearrangement joins TRBV7-2 to TRBJ2-7; perhaps TRBD2 as D (7 bases). CDR3 size: 14 residues. CDR1 SGHTA and CDR2 FQGNSA come from the germline V gene. Trimming stripped 4 bases from V and 7 bases from J, with 17 bases between. The CDR3 nucleotides read TGTGCCAGCAGCTCCTTTGCGGGGGCGAGGGAGCAGTACTTC. This encodes CASSSFAGAREQYF.

This clone was counted a few times. CDR3 sequence (DNA): TGTGCCAGCAGCCCATCGGAACGGGGGGAGTACAATGAGCAGTTCTTC. It specifies CASSPSERGEYNEQFF. The chain joins TRBV7-9 to TRBJ2-1, with 7 nucleotides matching TRBD2. The germline V gene has CDR1 SEHNR and CDR2 FQNEAQ (reference sequence). The CDR3 spans 16 residues. Trimming cost V 5 bases and J 4 bases; bases outside gene matches: 11. Full variable domain (remainder filled in from reference TRBV7-9 and TRBJ2-1): DTGVSQNPRHKITKRGQNVTFRCDPISEHNRLYWYRQTLGQGPEFLTYFQNEAQLEKSRLLSDRFSAERPKGSFSTLEIQRTEQGDSAMYLCASSPSERGEYNEQFFGPGTRLTVL.

Remarks on this clone: One end of the junction is discordant with germline, which a read error may explain. The rearrangement uses TRBV7-9 and TRBJ1-1; D is perhaps TRBD1 (5 bases). The CDR3 is made up of 13 amino acids. The germline gives CDR1 SEHNR, CDR2 FQNEAQ (reference sequence). CDR3 residues: CSSSTTANTEAFF. CDR3 bases: TGTTCCAGCAGCACGACAGCAAACACTGAAGCTTTCTTT.

With respect to this clone: Its ends do not fully match the called genes, so a read error is possible. The chain joins TRBV7-7 to TRBJ2-5; 11 bases line up with TRBD2. CDR1 is SSHAT, CDR2 FNYEAQ, per germline (reference sequence). The CDR3 spans 15 residues. In nucleotides, the CDR3 is TGTGCTAGCAGCCAAGGGACTAGCGGTTGGGAGACCCAGTACTTC. It specifies CASSQGTSGWETQYF.

The chain employs TRBV11-3 and TRBJ2-2, with D possibly matching TRBD2 (6 bases). V was clipped by 7 bases and J by 5 bases, with 11 bases between them. This CDR3 has 13 amino acids. CDR1 and CDR2 from the germline V gene are SGHNT and YENEEA. The CDR3 region is CASTMTSTGELFF. CDR3 nucleotide sequence: TGTGCCAGCACCATGACTAGTACCGGGGAGCTGTTTTTT.

The chain uses TRBV2 and TRBJ2-7; TRBD2 matches at 7 bases. V was clipped by 6 bases and J by 4 bases; unmatched bases: 6. Germline CDR1 is SNHLY and CDR2 is FYNNEI. The CDR3 consists of 13 residues. The CDR3 region has the DNA TGTGCCAGCAGCGGGACTACTAAATACGAGCAGTACTTC. It specifies CASSGTTKYEQYF.

V usage is TRBV29-1 and J usage is TRBJ1-3; D remains unclear. Germline CDR1 is SQVTM and CDR2 is ANQGSEA. The CDR3 contains 13 residues. Trimming shortened V by 3 bases and J by 1 base, and 7 bases separated the two germline ends. The CDR3 sequence is CSVEESSGNTIYF. The CDR3 DNA reads TGCAGCGTTGAGGAGTCGTCTGGAAACACCATATATTTT.

The V call is TRBV12-5, the J call TRBJ1-1; no definite D call. The V end lost 3 bases, the J end lost 10 bases, and 15 bases lay between the germline ends. Germline V CDR1 and CDR2: LGHNT, FRNRAP. The CDR3 has 13 residues. The CDR3 sequence is CASGFEPVRGAFF. The DNA for the CDR3 is TGTGCTAGTGGTTTCGAACCAGTCAGAGGAGCTTTCTTT.

V is TRBV5-1 and J is TRBJ2-2; D may be TRBD2 (5 bases). There are 16 residues in the CDR3. Trimming left V 2 bases short and J 3 bases short, with 14 bases between. Germline-derived CDR1 and CDR2 are SGHRS and YFSETQ. The CDR3 here is CASSLFGMTDTGELFF. CDR3 bases: TGCGCCAGCAGCTTATTCGGGATGACCGACACCGGGGAGCTGTTTTTT.

J is TRBJ2-7 and V is TRBV2; 8 bases match TRBD1. The germline CDR1 and CDR2 sequences are SNHLY and FYNNEI. With 0 bases clipped from V and 3 bases from J, the junction kept 7 bases outside the gene matches. The CDR3 runs 16 residues. The CDR3 sequence: CASSEARTGSDYEQYF. The CDR3 coding sequence is TGTGCCAGCAGTGAAGCTAGGACAGGGTCGGACTACGAGCAGTACTTC.

The chain is built from TRBV2 and TRBJ2-7, with 9 bases lining up with TRBD2. This CDR3 is 18 amino acids long. V dropped 4 bases and J dropped 0; count of bases not matched to a gene: 13. The germline V gene has CDR1 SNHLY and CDR2 FYNNEI. The CDR3 bases are TGTGCCAGCAGTGTTTTCGGCGGACTAGCGACCAGCTCCTACGAGCAGTACTTC. It codes for CASSVFGGLATSSYEQYF.

The V and J genes are TRBV6-1 and TRBJ2-1; TRBD2 matches at 8 bases. From germline, CDR1 is MNHNS and CDR2 SASEGT. V lost 6 bases and J lost 0; bases outside the gene matches: 4. The CDR3 totals 15 residues. The CDR3 nucleotides read TGTGCCAGCAGAACTAGCGGTTCCTCCTACAATGAGCAGTTCTTC. As protein: CASRTSGSSYNEQFF.

In regard to this clone: The conserved phenylalanine or tryptophan is not found at the CDR3 terminus, so this likely reflects a read error. The DNA is omitted, as the CDR3 cannot be located on it reliably, and the CDR3 follows TCRdb's listing. The chain recombines TRBV28 with TRBJ1-2. From germline, CDR1 is MDHEN and CDR2 SYDVKM. The CDR3 is 15 amino acids long, termini counted. The CDR3 sequence: CASSGGGLYERGYSL.

V usage is TRBV2 and J usage is TRBJ1-5; D remains ambiguous. Germline CDR1 SNHLY, CDR2 FYNNEI. Trimming took 3 bases from V and 6 from J, leaving 15 bases between them. The CDR3 runs 15 residues. The CDR3 DNA reads as TGTGCCAGCAGTGATTCTGGGAGGGCCTTTCAGCCCCAGCATTTT. Its protein is CASSDSGRAFQPQHF.

The rearrangement uses TRBV5-5 and TRBJ2-6; 7 nucleotides align to TRBD2. V lost 0 bases and J lost 15; bases outside the gene matches: 21. The germline gives CDR1 SGHKS, CDR2 YYEKEE (reference sequence). The CDR3 extends over 18 amino acids. CDR3 sequence: CASSLAPSGSPGANPLTF. CDR3 DNA: TGTGCCAGCAGCTTGGCCCCTAGCGGCTCCCCTGGGGCCAACCCCCTGACTTTC.